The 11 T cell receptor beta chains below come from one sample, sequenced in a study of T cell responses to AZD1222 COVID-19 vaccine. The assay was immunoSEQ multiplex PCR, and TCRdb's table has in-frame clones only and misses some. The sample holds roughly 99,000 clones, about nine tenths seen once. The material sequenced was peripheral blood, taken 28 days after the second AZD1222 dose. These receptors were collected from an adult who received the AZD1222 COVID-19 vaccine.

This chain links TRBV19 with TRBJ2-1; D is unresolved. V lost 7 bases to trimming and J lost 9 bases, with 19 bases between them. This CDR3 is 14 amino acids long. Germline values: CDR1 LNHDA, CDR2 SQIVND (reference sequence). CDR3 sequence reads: CASTPYLGLSEQFF. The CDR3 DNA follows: TGTGCCAGTACCCCTTACCTTGGTCTAAGTGAGCAGTTCTTC.

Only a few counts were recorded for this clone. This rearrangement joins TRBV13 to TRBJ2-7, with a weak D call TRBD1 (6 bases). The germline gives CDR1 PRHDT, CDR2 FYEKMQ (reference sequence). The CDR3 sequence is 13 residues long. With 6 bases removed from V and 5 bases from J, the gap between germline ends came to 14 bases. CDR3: CASSLEGGHEQYF. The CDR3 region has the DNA TGTGCCAGCAGTTTGGAAGGGGGACACGAGCAGTACTTC.

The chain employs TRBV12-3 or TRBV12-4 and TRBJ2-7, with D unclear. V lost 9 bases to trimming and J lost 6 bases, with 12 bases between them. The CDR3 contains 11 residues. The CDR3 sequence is CASATSSEQYF. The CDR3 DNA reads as TGTGCCAGTGCGACGTCTTCCGAGCAGTACTTC.

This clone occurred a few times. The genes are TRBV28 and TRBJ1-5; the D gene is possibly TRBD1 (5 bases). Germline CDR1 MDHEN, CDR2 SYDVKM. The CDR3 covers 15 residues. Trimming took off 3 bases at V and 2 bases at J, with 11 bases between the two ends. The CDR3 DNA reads TGTGCCAGCAGTTTCGGGACGAGGGGCAATCAGCCCCAGCATTTT. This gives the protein CASSFGTRGNQPQHF.

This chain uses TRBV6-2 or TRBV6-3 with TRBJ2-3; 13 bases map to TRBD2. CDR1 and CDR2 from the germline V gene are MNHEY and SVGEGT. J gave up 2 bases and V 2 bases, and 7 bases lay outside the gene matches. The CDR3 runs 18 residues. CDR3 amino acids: CASSYVRGLAGSTDTQYF. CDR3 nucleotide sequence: TGTGCCAGCAGTTACGTAAGGGGACTAGCGGGGTCCACAGATACGCAGTATTTT.

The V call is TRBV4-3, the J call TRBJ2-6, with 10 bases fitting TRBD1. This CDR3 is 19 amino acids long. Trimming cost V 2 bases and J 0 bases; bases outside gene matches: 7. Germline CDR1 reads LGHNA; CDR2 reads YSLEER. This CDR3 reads CASSQRRDRGGSGANVLTF. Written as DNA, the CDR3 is TGCGCCAGCAGCCAACGTCGGGACAGGGGAGGCTCTGGGGCCAACGTCCTGACTTTC.

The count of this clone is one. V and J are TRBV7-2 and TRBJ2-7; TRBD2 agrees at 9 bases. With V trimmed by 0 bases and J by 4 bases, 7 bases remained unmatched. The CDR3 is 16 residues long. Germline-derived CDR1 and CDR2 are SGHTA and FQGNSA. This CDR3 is CASSLARSGSGYEQYF. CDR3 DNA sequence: TGTGCCAGCAGCTTAGCGCGTAGCGGGAGTGGGTACGAGCAGTACTTC.

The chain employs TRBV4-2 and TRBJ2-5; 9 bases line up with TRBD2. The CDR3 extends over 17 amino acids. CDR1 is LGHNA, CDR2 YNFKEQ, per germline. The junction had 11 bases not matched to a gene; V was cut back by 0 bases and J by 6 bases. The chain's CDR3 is CASSQDYRLAGLQTQYF. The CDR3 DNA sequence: TGTGCCAGCAGCCAAGATTATCGGCTAGCGGGGTTGCAGACCCAGTACTTC.

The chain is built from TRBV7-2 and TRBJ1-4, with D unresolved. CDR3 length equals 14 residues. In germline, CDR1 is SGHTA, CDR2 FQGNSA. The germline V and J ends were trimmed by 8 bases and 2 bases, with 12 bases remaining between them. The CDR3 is CASSREYTNEKLFF. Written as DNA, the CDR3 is TGTGCCAGCTCTAGAGAGTATACTAATGAAAAACTGTTTTTT.

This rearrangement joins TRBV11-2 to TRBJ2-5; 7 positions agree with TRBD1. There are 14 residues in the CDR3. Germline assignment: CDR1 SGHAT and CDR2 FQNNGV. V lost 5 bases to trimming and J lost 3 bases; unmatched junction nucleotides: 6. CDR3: CASSRGQLKETQYF. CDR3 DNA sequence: TGTGCCAGCAGCAGGGGACAGCTTAAAGAGACCCAGTACTTC.

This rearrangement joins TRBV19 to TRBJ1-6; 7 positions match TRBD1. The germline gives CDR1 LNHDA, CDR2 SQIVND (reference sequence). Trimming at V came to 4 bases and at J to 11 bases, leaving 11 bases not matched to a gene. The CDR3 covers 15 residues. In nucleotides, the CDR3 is TGTGCCAGTAGTACGGGACAGAGGGCCAACCCACCCCTCCACTTT. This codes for CASSTGQRANPPLHF.